The 9 T cell receptor beta chains presented below share a single source sample, sequenced in a study of OX40 agonist ivuxolimab in advanced cancers. Sequenced by immunoSEQ multiplex PCR; TCRdb stores in-frame clones only, minus some. Counted here are 15,000 to 20,000 clones, about 90% occurring once; the ten biggest clones make up 25%. The material was CD4+ or CD8+ T cells sorted from blood, obtained in a trial of the OX40 agonist ivuxolimab. Receptors were obtained from an adult with an advanced solid tumor such as melanoma, head and neck, liver or kidney cancer.

CDR3 loop: CASSIFGQGFDNSPLHF. The CDR3 nucleotides are TGTGCCAGTAGTATTTTCGGACAGGGGTTCGATAATTCACCCCTCCACTTT. This sequence joins TRBV19 and TRBJ1-6; 9 bases align to TRBD1. Germline V gene lookup returns CDR1 LNHDA and CDR2 SQIVND (reference sequence). The CDR3 runs 17 residues. Trimming cost V 3 bases and J 5 bases; bases outside gene matches: 8.

The genes are TRBV25-1 and TRBJ1-2; D is ambiguous. The CDR3 spans 14 residues. Germline V CDR1 and CDR2: MGHDK, SYGVNS. The V end lost 6 bases, the J end lost 2 bases, and 13 bases lay between the germline ends. The CDR3 here is CASRGPTVNYGYTF. The CDR3 DNA follows: TGTGCCAGCAGAGGACCGACCGTAAACTATGGCTACACCTTC.

This clone was detected once. Written as DNA, the CDR3 is TGTGCCAGCAGCTTCTGGGACCCGAACACTGAAGCTTTCTTT. It encodes CASSFWDPNTEAFF. The chain is built from TRBV7-2 and TRBJ1-1; tentative D call: TRBD1 (5 bases). Germline values: CDR1 SGHTA, CDR2 FQGNSA. The CDR3 runs 14 residues. V lost 3 bases and J 1 base, leaving 9 bases between the germline ends.

This clone has just one count. The chain joins TRBV15 to TRBJ1-1; D is possibly TRBD1 (5 bases). V dropped 1 base and J dropped 6 bases, with 15 bases sitting between them. CDR3 length equals 15 residues. The germline CDR1 and CDR2 sequences are LNHNV and YYDKDF (reference sequence). The CDR3, as DNA: TGTGCCACCAGCAGAGGGGGGGTCGGGGTCGCTGAAGCTTTCTTT. Protein: CATSRGGVGVAEAFF.

The rearrangement uses TRBV6-5 and TRBJ2-2; tentatively, D is TRBD2 (5 bases). V was pared by 5 bases and J by 4 bases, with 11 bases between. The length of the CDR3 is 14 residues. CDR1 is MNHEY and CDR2 is SVGAGI in the germline V gene. CDR3: CASSEGTATGELFF. In DNA form, the CDR3 reads TGTGCCAGCAGTGAGGGCACGGCCACCGGGGAGCTGTTTTTT.

The chain recombines TRBV27 with TRBJ2-2, with a possible D match to TRBD1 (5 bases). V was clipped by 4 bases and J by 4 bases, with 7 bases between them. The germline CDR1 and CDR2 sequences are MNHEY and SMNVEV (reference sequence). This CDR3 has 13 residues. CDR3 nucleotides: TGTGCCAGCAGTTATACAGGCACCGGGGAGCTGTTTTTT. This gives the protein CASSYTGTGELFF.

V gene TRBV7-9 combines with J gene TRBJ2-2; possibly TRBD1 for D (6 bases). The V gene's germline CDR1 is SEHNR and CDR2 FQNEAQ (reference sequence). The length of the CDR3 is 15 residues. V was clipped by 1 base and J by 5 bases, with 11 bases between them. The CDR3 here is CASSLEWGQTGELFF. CDR3 DNA: TGTGCCAGCAGCTTAGAATGGGGGCAGACCGGGGAGCTGTTTTTT. Using reference TRBV7-9 and TRBJ2-2 for the parts outside the CDR3, the full variable domain is DTGVSQNPRHKITKRGQNVTFRCDPISEHNRLYWYRQTLGQGPEFLTYFQNEAQLEKSRLLSDRFSAERPKGSFSTLEIQRTEQGDSAMYLCASSLEWGQTGELFFGEGSRLTVL.

The V gene is TRBV27, the J gene TRBJ1-2; the match to TRBD1 covers 7 bases. The J segment lost 0 bases and the V segment lost 5 bases, leaving 0 bases of the junction unmatched. The V gene's germline CDR1 is MNHEY and CDR2 SMNVEV (reference sequence). There are 13 residues in the CDR3. The chain's CDR3 is CASSGTANYGYTF. The CDR3 DNA is TGTGCCAGCAGTGGGACAGCTAACTATGGCTACACCTTC.

V is TRBV7-9 and J is TRBJ2-7, with 7 bases aligning to TRBD2. Unmatched junction bases numbered 13, after V lost 7 bases and J lost 1 base. This CDR3 comprises 16 residues. Germline CDR1 and CDR2: SEHNR and FQNEAQ (reference sequence). CDR3 in amino acids: CASNSLYGTISYEQYF. In DNA form, the CDR3 reads TGTGCCAGCAACTCTCTCTATGGGACTATATCCTACGAGCAGTACTTC.